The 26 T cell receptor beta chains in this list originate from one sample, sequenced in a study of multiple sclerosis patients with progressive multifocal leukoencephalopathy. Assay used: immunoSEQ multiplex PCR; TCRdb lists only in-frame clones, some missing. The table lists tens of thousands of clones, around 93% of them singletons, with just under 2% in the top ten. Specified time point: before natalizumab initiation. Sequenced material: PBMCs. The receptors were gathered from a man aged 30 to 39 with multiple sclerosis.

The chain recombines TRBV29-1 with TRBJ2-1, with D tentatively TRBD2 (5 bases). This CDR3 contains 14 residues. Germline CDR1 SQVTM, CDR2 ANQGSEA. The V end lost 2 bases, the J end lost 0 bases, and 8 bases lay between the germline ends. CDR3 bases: TGCAGCGTTGAACTAGCAGGCTCCTACAATGAGCAGTTCTTC. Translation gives CSVELAGSYNEQFF.

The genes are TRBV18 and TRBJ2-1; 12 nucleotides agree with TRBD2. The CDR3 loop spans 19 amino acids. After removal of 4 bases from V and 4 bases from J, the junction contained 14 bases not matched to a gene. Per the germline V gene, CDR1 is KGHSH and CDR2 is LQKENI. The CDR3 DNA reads TGTGCCAGCTCACGGACTAGCGGGGCCCAACGTGGGGCTTACAATGAGCAGTTCTTC. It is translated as CASSRTSGAQRGAYNEQFF.

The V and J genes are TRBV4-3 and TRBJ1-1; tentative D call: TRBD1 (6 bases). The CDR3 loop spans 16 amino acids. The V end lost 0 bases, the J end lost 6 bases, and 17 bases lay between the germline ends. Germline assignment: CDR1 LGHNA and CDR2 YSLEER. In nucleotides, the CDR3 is TGCGCCAGCAGCCAAGATTATGGAACAGGGAGCGCTGAAGCTTTCTTT. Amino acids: CASSQDYGTGSAEAFF.

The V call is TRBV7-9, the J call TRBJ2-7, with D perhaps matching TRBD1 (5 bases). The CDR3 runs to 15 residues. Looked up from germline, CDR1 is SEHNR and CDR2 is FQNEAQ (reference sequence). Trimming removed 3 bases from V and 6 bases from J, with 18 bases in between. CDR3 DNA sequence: TGTGCCAGCAGCTTGGGGCGGCCTCAAAAGGGCGAGCAGTACTTC. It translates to CASSLGRPQKGEQYF.

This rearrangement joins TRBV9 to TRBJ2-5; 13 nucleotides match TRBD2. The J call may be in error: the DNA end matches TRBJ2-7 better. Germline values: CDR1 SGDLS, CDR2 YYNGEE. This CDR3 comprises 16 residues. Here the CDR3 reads CASSVGTSGSIYEQYF. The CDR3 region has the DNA TGTGCCAGCAGCGTAGGGACTAGCGGGAGTATATACGAGCAGTACTTC.

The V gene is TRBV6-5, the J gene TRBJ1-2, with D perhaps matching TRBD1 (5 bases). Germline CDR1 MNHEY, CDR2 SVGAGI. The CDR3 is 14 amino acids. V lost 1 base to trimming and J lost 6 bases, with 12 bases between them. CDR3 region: CASSYWGSGHGYTF. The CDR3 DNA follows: TGTGCCAGCAGTTACTGGGGATCGGGGCATGGCTACACCTTC.

In DNA, the CDR3 is TGTGCCAGCAGCACCCGACTAGGTCCCTCCGAGCAGTACGTC. It yields the protein CASSTRLGPSEQYV. The chain uses TRBV13 and TRBJ2-7; TRBD2 is a possible D gene (6 bases). Germline V gene sequence: CDR1 PRHDT, CDR2 FYEKMQ (reference sequence). V lost 5 bases and J 6 bases, leaving 17 bases between the germline ends. This CDR3 is 14 amino acids long.

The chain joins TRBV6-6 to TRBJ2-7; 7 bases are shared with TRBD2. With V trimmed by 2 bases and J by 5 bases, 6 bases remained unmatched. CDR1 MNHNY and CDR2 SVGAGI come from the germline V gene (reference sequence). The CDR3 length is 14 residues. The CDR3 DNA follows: TGTGCCAGCAGTTACGGACTAGTCCAAAACGAGCAGTACTTC. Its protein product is CASSYGLVQNEQYF.

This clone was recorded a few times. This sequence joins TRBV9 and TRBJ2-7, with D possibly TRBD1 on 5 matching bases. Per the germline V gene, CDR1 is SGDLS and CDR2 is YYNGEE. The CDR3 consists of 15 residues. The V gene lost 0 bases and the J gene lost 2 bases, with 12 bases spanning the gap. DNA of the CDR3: TGTGCCAGCAGCGTAGCTGACAGTCATACCTACGAGCAGTACTTC. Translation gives CASSVADSHTYEQYF.

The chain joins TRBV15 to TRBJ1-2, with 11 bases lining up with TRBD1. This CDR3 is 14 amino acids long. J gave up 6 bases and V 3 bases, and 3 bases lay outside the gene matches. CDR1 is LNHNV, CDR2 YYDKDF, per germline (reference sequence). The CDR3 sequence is CATSRGQGDDGYTF. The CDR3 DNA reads TGTGCCACCAGCAGGGGACAGGGGGATGATGGCTACACCTTC. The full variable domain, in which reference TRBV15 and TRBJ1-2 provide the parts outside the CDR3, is DAMVIQNPRYQVTQFGKPVTLSCSQTLNHNVMYWYQQKSSQAPKLLFHYYDKDFNNEADTPDNFQSRRPNTSFCFLDIRSPGLGDTAMYLCATSRGQGDDGYTFGSGTRLTVV.

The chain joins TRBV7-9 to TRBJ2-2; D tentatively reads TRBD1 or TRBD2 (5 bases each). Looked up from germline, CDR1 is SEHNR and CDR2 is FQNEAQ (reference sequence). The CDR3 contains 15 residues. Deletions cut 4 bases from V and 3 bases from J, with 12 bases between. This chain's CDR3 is CASSSVGAYTGELFF. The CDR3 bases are TGTGCCAGCAGCTCGGTCGGGGCTTACACCGGGGAGCTGTTTTTT.

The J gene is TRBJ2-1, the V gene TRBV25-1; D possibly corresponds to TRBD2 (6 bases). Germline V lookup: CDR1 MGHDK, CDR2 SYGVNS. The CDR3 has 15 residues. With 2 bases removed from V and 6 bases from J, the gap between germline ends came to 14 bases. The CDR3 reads CASSERGTGRNEQFF. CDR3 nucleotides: TGTGCCAGCAGTGAACGGGGGACCGGGCGCAATGAGCAGTTCTTC.

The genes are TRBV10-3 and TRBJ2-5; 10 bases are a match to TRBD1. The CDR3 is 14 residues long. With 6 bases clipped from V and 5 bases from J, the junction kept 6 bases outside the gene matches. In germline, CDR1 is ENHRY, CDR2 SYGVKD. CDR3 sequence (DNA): TGTGCCATCAGCCGGGACAGGGGACAGGAGACCCAGTACTTC. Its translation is CAISRDRGQETQYF.

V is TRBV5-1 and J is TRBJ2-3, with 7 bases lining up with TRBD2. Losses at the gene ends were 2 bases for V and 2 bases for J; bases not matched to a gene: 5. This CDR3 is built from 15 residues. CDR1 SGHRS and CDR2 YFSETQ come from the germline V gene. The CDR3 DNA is TGCGCCAGCAGCTTTCGGCGGGAGCCCACAGATACGCAGTATTTT. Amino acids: CASSFRREPTDTQYF.

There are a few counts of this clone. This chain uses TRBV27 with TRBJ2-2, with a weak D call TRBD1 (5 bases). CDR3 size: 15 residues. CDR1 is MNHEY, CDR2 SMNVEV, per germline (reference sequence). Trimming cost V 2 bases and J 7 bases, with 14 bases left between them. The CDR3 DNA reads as TGTGCCAGCAGTTTACGTTTCAGGGAAGGCGGGGAGCTGTTTTTT. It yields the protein CASSLRFREGGELFF.

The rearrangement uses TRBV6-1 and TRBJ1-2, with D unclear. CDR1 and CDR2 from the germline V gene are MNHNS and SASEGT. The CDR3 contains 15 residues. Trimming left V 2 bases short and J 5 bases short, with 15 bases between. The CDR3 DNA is TGTGCCAGCAGTGAATCCTCCATCCCCCTATATGGCTACACCTTC. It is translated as CASSESSIPLYGYTF.

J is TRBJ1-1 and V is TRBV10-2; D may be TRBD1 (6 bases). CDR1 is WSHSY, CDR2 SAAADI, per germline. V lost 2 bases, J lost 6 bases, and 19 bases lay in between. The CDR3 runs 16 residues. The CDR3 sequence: CASSERGGSGTAEAFF. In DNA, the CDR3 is TGCGCCAGCAGTGAGAGGGGGGGATCAGGAACAGCTGAAGCTTTCTTT.

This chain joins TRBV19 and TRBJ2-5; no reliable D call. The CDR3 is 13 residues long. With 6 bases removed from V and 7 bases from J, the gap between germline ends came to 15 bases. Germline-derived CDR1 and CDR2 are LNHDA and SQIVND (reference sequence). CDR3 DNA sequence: TGTGCCAGTAGAGCAGCGACGCCAGGGACCCAGTACTTC. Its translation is CASRAATPGTQYF.

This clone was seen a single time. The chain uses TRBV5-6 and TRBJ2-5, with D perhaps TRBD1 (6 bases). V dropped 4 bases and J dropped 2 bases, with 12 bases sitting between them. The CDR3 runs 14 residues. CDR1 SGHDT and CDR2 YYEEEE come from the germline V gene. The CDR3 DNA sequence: TGTGCCAGCAGCCTCAGGACAGTTCAAGAGACCCAGTACTTC. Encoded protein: CASSLRTVQETQYF. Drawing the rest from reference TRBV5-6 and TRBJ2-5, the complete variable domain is DAGVTQSPTHLIKTRGQQVTLRCSPKSGHDTVSWYQQALGQGPQFIFQYYEEEERQRGNFPDRFSGHQFPNYSSELNVNALLLGDSALYLCASSLRTVQETQYFGPGTRLLVL.

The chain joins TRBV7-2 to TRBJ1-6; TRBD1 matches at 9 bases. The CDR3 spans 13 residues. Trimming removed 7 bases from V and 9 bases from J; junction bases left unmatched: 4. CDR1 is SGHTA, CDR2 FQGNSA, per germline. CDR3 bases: TGTGCCAGCACCGGGGACAGGGCTTCACCCCTCCACTTT. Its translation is CASTGDRASPLHF.

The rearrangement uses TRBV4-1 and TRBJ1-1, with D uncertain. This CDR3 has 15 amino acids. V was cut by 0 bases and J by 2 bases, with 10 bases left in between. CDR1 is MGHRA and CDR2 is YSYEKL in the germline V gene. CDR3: CASSQDGRGNTEAFF. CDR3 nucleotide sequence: TGCGCCAGCAGCCAAGATGGCCGGGGTAACACTGAAGCTTTCTTT.

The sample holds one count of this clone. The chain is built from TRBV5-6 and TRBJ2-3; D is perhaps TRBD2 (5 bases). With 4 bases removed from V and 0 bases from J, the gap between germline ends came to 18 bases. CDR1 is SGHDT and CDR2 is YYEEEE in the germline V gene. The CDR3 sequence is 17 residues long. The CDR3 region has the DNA TGTGCCAGCAGCAATCCTACTAGGTTATCTAGCACAGATACGCAGTATTTT. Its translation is CASSNPTRLSSTDTQYF. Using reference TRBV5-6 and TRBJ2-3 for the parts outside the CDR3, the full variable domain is DAGVTQSPTHLIKTRGQQVTLRCSPKSGHDTVSWYQQALGQGPQFIFQYYEEEERQRGNFPDRFSGHQFPNYSSELNVNALLLGDSALYLCASSNPTRLSSTDTQYFGPGTRLTVL.

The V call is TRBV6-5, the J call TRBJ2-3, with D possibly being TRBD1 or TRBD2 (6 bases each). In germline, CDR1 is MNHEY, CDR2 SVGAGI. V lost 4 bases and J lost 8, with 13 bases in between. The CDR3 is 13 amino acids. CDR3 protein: CASSFNKGGTQYF. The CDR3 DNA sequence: TGTGCCAGCAGTTTCAATAAGGGGGGTACGCAGTATTTT.

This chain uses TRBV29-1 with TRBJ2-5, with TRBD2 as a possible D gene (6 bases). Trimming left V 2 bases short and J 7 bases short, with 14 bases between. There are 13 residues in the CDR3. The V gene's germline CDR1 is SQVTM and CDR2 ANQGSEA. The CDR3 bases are TGCAGCGTTGAACGGGGGATCCAGGGGACCCAGTACTTC. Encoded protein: CSVERGIQGTQYF.

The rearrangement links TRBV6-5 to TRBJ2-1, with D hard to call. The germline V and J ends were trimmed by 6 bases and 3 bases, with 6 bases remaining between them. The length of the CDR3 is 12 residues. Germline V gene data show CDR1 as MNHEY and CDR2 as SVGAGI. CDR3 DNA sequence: TGTGCCAGCAGGTCCTACTACAATGAGCAGTTCTTC. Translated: CASRSYYNEQFF.

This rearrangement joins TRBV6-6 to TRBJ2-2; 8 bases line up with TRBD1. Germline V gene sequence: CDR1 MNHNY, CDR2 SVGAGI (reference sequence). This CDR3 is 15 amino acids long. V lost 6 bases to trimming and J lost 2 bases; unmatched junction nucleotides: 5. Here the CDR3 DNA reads TGTGCCAGCAGCCGTGGGACAGGCAACACCGGGGAGCTGTTTTTT. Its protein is CASSRGTGNTGELFF.